This is a list of T cell receptor beta chains from one sample in a study of shared clonotypes between healthy human individuals. Sequenced by immunoSEQ multiplex PCR; TCRdb stores in-frame clones only, minus some. The data hold under 2,500,000 clones, with around 95% observed a single time. Sequencing was performed on naive CD4+ T cells sorted from blood. Source of these receptors: a man between 18 and 35 years old in good health. The CDR3 runs from the conserved cysteine through the conserved F or W. A D gene is named only where the DNA matches it firmly. Size is stated for part of the rows, as once, few or many counts, or as a class when the clone is expanded.

clone_size | j_call | d_call | v_call | cdr3_aa | cdr3_nt
NA | TRBJ2-3 | NA | TRBV5-4 | CASSPGRDTQYF | TGTGCCAGCAGCCCTGGCCGGGATACGCAGTATTTT
NA | TRBJ1-2 | NA | TRBV6-1 | CASSDPYSGTRLNYGYTF | TGTGCCAGCAGTGATCCTTACTCCGGGACAAGGCTCAACTATGGCTACACCTTC
NA | TRBJ1-5 | NA | TRBV6-5 | CASSYLGGPNQPQHF | TGTGCCAGCAGTTACCTCGGCGGACCCAATCAGCCCCAGCATTTT
NA | TRBJ1-6 | TRBD1 | TRBV5-1 | CASSPGTGNSPLHF | TGCGCCAGCTCTCCCGGGACAGGGAATTCACCCCTCCACTTT
NA | TRBJ1-6 | NA | TRBV5-1 | CASAPLDGGESSYNSPLHF | TGCGCCAGCGCGCCCCTGGATGGGGGTGAGAGCTCCTATAATTCACCCCTCCACTTT
once | TRBJ1-1 | NA | TRBV18 | CASSPQDRFGTEAFF | TGTGCCAGCTCACCTCAAGACAGGTTTGGAACTGAAGCTTTCTTT
NA | TRBJ2-1 | TRBD1 | TRBV6-6 | CASTLGQVYNEQFF | TGTGCCAGCACCCTTGGACAGGTCTACAATGAGCAGTTCTTC
NA | TRBJ2-7 | NA | TRBV6-1 | CASIVTGTLPYEQYF | TGTGCCAGCATTGTCACAGGGACCCTTCCCTACGAGCAGTACTTC
NA | TRBJ1-3 | NA | TRBV4-3 | CASSQDMNGNTIYF | TGCGCCAGCAGCCAAGACATGAACGGAAACACCATATATTTT
NA | TRBJ1-6 | TRBD1 | TRBV19 | CASSIGDRVYNSPLHF | TGTGCCAGTAGTATAGGGGACAGGGTCTATAATTCACCCCTCCACTTT
NA | TRBJ2-7 | TRBD2 | TRBV6-5 | CASSYWVAGGYEQYF | TGTGCCAGCAGTTACTGGGTAGCGGGGGGCTACGAGCAGTACTTC
NA | TRBJ2-7 | NA | TRBV18 | CASSPESYEQYF | TGTGCCAGCTCACCAGAGAGCTACGAGCAGTACTTC
NA | TRBJ2-5 | TRBD1 | TRBV5-1 | CASSLADRVGTQYF | TGCGCCAGCAGCTTGGCCGACAGGGTGGGGACCCAGTACTTC